The text below deals with one T cell receptor beta chain. Its antigen is not identified. V lost 3 bases and J lost 9; bases outside the gene matches: 5. The CDR3 spans 15 residues. Germline CDR1 is LNHDA and CDR2 is SQIVND (reference sequence). The data were taken from a study of T cell responses to AZD1222 COVID-19 vaccine. Sequencing was performed with immunoSEQ multiplex PCR; in TCRdb, only in-frame clones are kept and a portion is missing. There are about 150,000 clones in the sample; about 90% occur only once, and roughly 5% lies in the top ten. Findings and limits, study-wide: Spike-wide coverage was observed for vaccine-associated CD4 TCRs, with dominant responses at 160-218 and 743-854. Two doses of AZD1222 preceded a rise in Spike-specific TCR breadth and depth. Among the donors, most were white British and more were female, and clonal diversity was possibly underestimated. At baseline, just five to seven AZD1222 recipients tested seropositive.

The sequence derives from an adult in good health. This rearrangement joins TRBV19 to TRBJ2-1, with 13 nucleotides matching TRBD2. Sequenced material: peripheral blood, taken on day 0 of MenACWY control vaccination. CDR3 nucleotide sequence: TGTGCCAGTAGTATTGGGACTAGCGGGAACCGTGAGCAGTTCTTC. It codes for CASSIGTSGNREQFF.